The T cell receptor beta chain described here comes from a study of cytomegalovirus exposure and HLA in healthy donors. Study at large: The roughly 130 validation repertoires, a later analysis reported, used the same platform as the 666 repertoires from the first cohort.

TCRdb's table, derived via immunoSEQ multiplex PCR, lists solely in-frame clones and lacks some. The data contain 150,000 to 200,000 clones, approximately 89% of them seen just once; the ten biggest clones take up 4% to 4.5%. The V gene's germline CDR1 is MDHEN and CDR2 SYDVKM. This CDR3 is built from 16 residues. Deletions cut 6 bases from V and 0 bases from J, with 15 bases between. The chain is built from TRBV28 and TRBJ2-1, with a possible D match to TRBD2 (6 bases). The clonotype comes from a man in his late teens or twenties in good health and CMV-seropositive. Sequenced input: PBMCs. The CDR3 protein is CASSSPTGSSYNEQFF. The CDR3 nucleotides read TGTGCCAGCAGCTCGCCAACCGGGAGCTCCTACAATGAGCAGTTCTTC.